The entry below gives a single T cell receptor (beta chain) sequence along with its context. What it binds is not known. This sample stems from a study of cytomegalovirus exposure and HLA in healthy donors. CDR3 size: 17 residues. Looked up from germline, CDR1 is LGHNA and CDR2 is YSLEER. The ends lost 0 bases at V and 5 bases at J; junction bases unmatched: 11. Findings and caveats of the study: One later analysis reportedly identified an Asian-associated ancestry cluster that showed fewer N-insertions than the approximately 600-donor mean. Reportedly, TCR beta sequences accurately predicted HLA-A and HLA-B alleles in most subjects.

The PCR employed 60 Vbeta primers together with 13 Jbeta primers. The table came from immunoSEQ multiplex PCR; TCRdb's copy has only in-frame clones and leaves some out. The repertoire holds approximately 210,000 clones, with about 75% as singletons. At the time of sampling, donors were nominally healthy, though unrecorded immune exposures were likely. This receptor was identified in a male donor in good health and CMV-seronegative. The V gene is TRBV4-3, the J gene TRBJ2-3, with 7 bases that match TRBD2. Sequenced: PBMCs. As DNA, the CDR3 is TGCGCCAGCAGCCAAGATCAGCCCGGGGGGTCGAGAGATACGCAGTATTTT. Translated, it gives CASSQDQPGGSRDTQYF.